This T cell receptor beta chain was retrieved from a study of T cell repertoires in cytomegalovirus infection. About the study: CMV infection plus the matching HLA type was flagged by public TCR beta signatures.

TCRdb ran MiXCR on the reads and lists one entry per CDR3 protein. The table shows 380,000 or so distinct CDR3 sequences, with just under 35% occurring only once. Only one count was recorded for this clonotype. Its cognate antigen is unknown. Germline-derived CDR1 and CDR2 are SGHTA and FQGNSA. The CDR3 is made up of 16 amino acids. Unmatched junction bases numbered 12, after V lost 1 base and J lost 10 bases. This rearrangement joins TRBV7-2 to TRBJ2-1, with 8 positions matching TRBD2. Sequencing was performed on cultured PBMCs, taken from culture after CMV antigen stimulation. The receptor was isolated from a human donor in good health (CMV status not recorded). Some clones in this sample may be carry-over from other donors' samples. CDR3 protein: CASSLVSPGTRGEQFF. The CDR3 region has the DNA TGTGCCAGCAGCTTAGTGTCTCCCGGGACTAGGGGGGAGCAGTTCTTC.